The 27 T cell receptor beta chains reported below all come from one sample, sequenced in a study of blood T cell repertoires in COVID-19. The repertoire was sequenced with immunoSEQ multiplex PCR; TCRdb's copy has only in-frame clones and lacks some. Seen here are over 200,000 clones, 80% to 90% observed once, and the top ten hold 15% to 20%. The sample consisted of peripheral blood. These receptors were obtained from a woman aged 80 or older with active or convalescent COVID-19.

V usage is TRBV5-6 and J usage is TRBJ2-3; 7 bases are shared with TRBD2. CDR3 length: 15 residues. Germline V gives CDR1 SGHDT, CDR2 YYEEEE. V gave up 0 bases and J gave up 8 bases; unmatched junction bases: 9. For the CDR3, the DNA is TGTGCCAGCAGCTTGGATCCTGCGGGGGACGGTACGCAGTATTTT. The encoded protein is CASSLDPAGDGTQYF. The full variable domain, with the rest looked up from reference TRBV5-6 and TRBJ2-3, is DAGVTQSPTHLIKTRGQQVTLRCSPKSGHDTVSWYQQALGQGPQFIFQYYEEEERQRGNFPDRFSGHQFPNYSSELNVNALLLGDSALYLCASSLDPAGDGTQYFGPGTRLTVL.

The chain combines TRBV11-3 with TRBJ2-1, with 9 bases lining up with TRBD2. CDR1 is SGHNT, CDR2 YENEEA, per germline. The CDR3 totals 14 residues. Unmatched junction bases numbered 4, after V lost 5 bases and J lost 5 bases. The CDR3 DNA follows: TGTGCCAGCAGCCTTAGCGGGGGCCACAATGAGCAGTTCTTC. This gives the protein CASSLSGGHNEQFF.

The chain has TRBV6-2 or TRBV6-3 and TRBJ2-7; D unresolved. Germline V CDR1 and CDR2: MNHEY, SVGEGT. V was trimmed by 5 bases and J by 3 bases, leaving 8 bases between them. CDR3 length: 12 residues. CDR3 sequence (DNA): TGTGCCAGCAGTCGATCTAGCTACGAGCAGTACTTC. This translates into CASSRSSYEQYF.

The V call is TRBV2, the J call TRBJ2-7, with 7 bases fitting TRBD1. The CDR3 totals 15 residues. V shed 7 bases, J shed 4 bases, and the junction held 13 bases outside the gene matches. Per the germline V gene, CDR1 is SNHLY and CDR2 is FYNNEI. In nucleotides, the CDR3 is TGTGCCAGCATTGCCCGGGACAGAAGAGGATACGAGCAGTACTTC. This gives the protein CASIARDRRGYEQYF.

The gene calls are TRBV15 and TRBJ1-2; no definite D call. V lost 0 bases to trimming and J lost 0 bases, with 11 bases between them. Per germline, CDR1 LNHNV and CDR2 YYDKDF (reference sequence). The CDR3 length is 16 residues. The DNA for the CDR3 is TGTGCCACCAGCAGAGATAAGGCAGACACTAACTATGGCTACACCTTC. As protein: CATSRDKADTNYGYTF.

The J gene is TRBJ1-3, the V gene TRBV7-6; weak D call: TRBD1 (5 bases). The CDR3 covers 17 residues. Per germline, CDR1 SGHVS and CDR2 FNYEAQ. Trimming stripped 1 base from V and 0 bases from J, with 13 bases between. The CDR3: CASSLVGLRLSGNTIYF. The CDR3 nucleotides are TGTGCCAGCAGCTTAGTGGGGCTCCGACTCTCTGGAAACACCATATATTTT. The full variable domain, rest sourced from reference TRBV7-6 and TRBJ1-3, is GAGVSQSPRYKVTKRGQDVALRCDPISGHVSLYWYRQALGQGPEFLTYFNYEAQQDKSGLPNDRFSAERPEGSISTLTIQRTEQRDSAMYRCASSLVGLRLSGNTIYFGEGSWLTVV.

V and J are TRBV4-2 and TRBJ1-5; the match to TRBD1 covers 7 bases. The CDR3 covers 15 residues. Per the germline V gene, CDR1 is LGHNA and CDR2 is YNFKEQ. V lost 5 bases, J lost 2 bases, and 6 bases stayed unmatched. CDR3 protein: CASSERGLGNQPQHF. The CDR3 nucleotides read TGTGCCAGCAGCGAAAGGGGGCTTGGCAATCAGCCCCAGCATTTT.

The V gene is TRBV27, the J gene TRBJ2-5; possible D gene TRBD2, 6 bases. The CDR3 runs 14 residues. V was shortened by 3 bases and J by 4 bases, with 12 bases between the two germline ends. CDR1 is MNHEY and CDR2 is SMNVEV in the germline V gene (reference sequence). The CDR3 spells CASSFGRDRETQYF. The CDR3 bases are TGTGCCAGCAGTTTTGGGCGGGACCGAGAGACCCAGTACTTC.

This chain uses TRBV18 with TRBJ2-7; D uncertain. The V and J ends lost 6 bases and 0 bases respectively, with 15 bases between them. The CDR3 loop spans 15 amino acids. The germline CDR1 and CDR2 sequences are KGHSH and LQKENI. CDR3 nucleotides: TGTGCCAGCTCCCAAAACCCGACAAACTCCTACGAGCAGTACTTC. It is translated as CASSQNPTNSYEQYF.

The sample holds one count of this clone. The chain recombines TRBV19 with TRBJ2-5, with 11 bases aligning to TRBD2. The CDR3 runs 15 residues. Germline V gene sequence: CDR1 LNHDA, CDR2 SQIVND (reference sequence). The J segment lost 4 bases and the V segment lost 6 bases, leaving 7 bases of the junction unmatched. CDR3 protein: CASSEYSGRAETQYF. CDR3 sequence (DNA): TGTGCCAGTAGCGAATATAGCGGGAGGGCAGAGACCCAGTACTTC.

This clone was seen a few times. V gene TRBV3-1 (or the pseudogene TRBV3-2) combines with J gene TRBJ2-3, with 9 bases lining up with TRBD2. J was trimmed by 7 bases and V by 4 bases; bases with no gene match: 6. The CDR3 runs 14 residues. From germline, CDR1 is LGHDT and CDR2 YNNKEL (reference sequence). The CDR3 sequence is CASSPGLARNTQYF. The CDR3 DNA follows: TGTGCCAGCAGCCCCGGACTAGCGCGAAATACGCAGTATTTT.

CDR3 loop: CAISESIRGTGELFF. CDR3 coding DNA: TGTGCCATCAGTGAGTCGATTCGGGGCACCGGGGAGCTGTTTTTT. The gene calls are TRBV10-3 and TRBJ2-2; weak D call: TRBD2 (5 bases). Between the trimmed V and J ends, which lost 0 bases and 4 bases, there was a span of 9 bases. The CDR3 is made up of 15 amino acids. CDR1 and CDR2 (germline): ENHRY, SYGVKD.

This clone has a single count. V is TRBV25-1 and J is TRBJ2-1; 7 bases fit TRBD2. V was clipped by 8 bases and J by 7 bases; unmatched bases: 11. From germline, CDR1 is MGHDK and CDR2 SYGVNS. The CDR3 is 14 residues long. CDR3 DNA: TGTGCCAGCCACCGGGCGGGAGACGAGAATGAGCAGTTCTTC. This encodes CASHRAGDENEQFF.

This clone came up once. The J gene is TRBJ2-5, the V gene TRBV7-9; 7 bases fit TRBD2. From germline, CDR1 is SEHNR and CDR2 FQNEAQ (reference sequence). V shed 5 bases and J 9 bases; nucleotides not matched to a gene: 0. The CDR3 length is 10 residues. The CDR3 region is CASSREAQYF. The CDR3 DNA reads TGTGCCAGCAGCCGGGAGGCCCAGTACTTC.

This sequence joins TRBV5-4 and TRBJ2-3; 7 bases agree with TRBD2. This CDR3 region has 16 residues. Looked up from germline, CDR1 is SGHNT and CDR2 is YYREEE (reference sequence). The J segment lost 4 bases and the V segment lost 3 bases, leaving 11 bases of the junction unmatched. The CDR3 region is CASSSGVAGVADTQYF. The CDR3, as DNA: TGTGCCAGCAGCTCTGGGGTGGCGGGAGTGGCAGATACGCAGTATTTT. The variable domain in full, completed from reference TRBV5-4 and TRBJ2-3, reads ETGVTQSPTHLIKTRGQQVTLRCSSQSGHNTVSWYQQALGQGPQFIFQYYREEENGRGNFPPRFSGLQFPNYSSELNVNALELDDSALYLCASSSGVAGVADTQYFGPGTRLTVL.

The chain couples TRBV5-1 to TRBJ2-3, with a weak D call TRBD2 (5 bases). The CDR3 is 16 residues long. V was clipped by 0 bases and J by 0 bases, with 11 bases between them. Germline CDR1 reads SGHRS; CDR2 reads YFSETQ. The CDR3 loop is CASSLVRGPSTDTQYF. As DNA, the CDR3 is TGCGCCAGCAGCTTGGTACGGGGTCCTAGCACAGATACGCAGTATTTT. The whole variable domain, remainder taken from reference TRBV5-1 and TRBJ2-3, is KAGVTQTPRYLIKTRGQQVTLSCSPISGHRSVSWYQQTPGQGLQFLFEYFSETQRNKGNFPGRFSGRQFSNSRSEMNVSTLELGDSALYLCASSLVRGPSTDTQYFGPGTRLTVL.

This clone was observed a few times. The V call is TRBV14, the J call TRBJ2-2; D gene ambiguous. The germline V gene has CDR1 SGHDN and CDR2 FVKESK. Trimming removed 5 bases at V and 3 bases at J, with 10 bases between. This CDR3 comprises 14 residues. CDR3 region: CASSLDSYTGELFF. The CDR3 nucleotides read TGTGCCAGCAGCTTAGACTCGTACACCGGGGAGCTGTTTTTT.

The genes are TRBV5-1 and TRBJ2-1; weak D call: TRBD1 (5 bases). V was clipped by 0 bases and J by 4 bases, with 11 bases between them. Germline lookup yields CDR1 SGHRS and CDR2 YFSETQ. This CDR3 contains 15 residues. The CDR3 region is CASSLVLGEYNEQFF. CDR3 in DNA: TGCGCCAGCAGCTTGGTTCTAGGGGAATACAATGAGCAGTTCTTC.

CDR3 sequence reads: CASSSAGEGFEQFF. In DNA form, the CDR3 reads TGTGCCAGTAGTTCGGCGGGAGAAGGCTTTGAGCAGTTCTTC. This chain connects TRBV19 to TRBJ2-1, with 7 bases lining up with TRBD2. Germline V CDR1 and CDR2: LNHDA, SQIVND (reference sequence). There are 14 residues in the CDR3. The V gene end was trimmed by 5 bases and the J gene end by 9 bases; junction bases not matched to a gene: 10.

This chain joins TRBV29-1 and TRBJ2-7; TRBD1 aligns across 7 bases. V was clipped by 3 bases and J by 3 bases; unmatched bases: 8. Germline CDR1 is SQVTM and CDR2 is ANQGSEA. This CDR3 spans 14 amino acids. The CDR3 sequence is CSVDQGQPSYEQYF. The CDR3 DNA is TGCAGCGTTGACCAGGGACAGCCAAGCTACGAGCAGTACTTC.

The V gene is TRBV5-1, the J gene TRBJ2-1, with 10 bases aligning to TRBD2. This CDR3 has 17 amino acids. Germline V gene lookup returns CDR1 SGHRS and CDR2 YFSETQ. J lost 8 bases, V lost 1 base, and 12 bases had no gene match. CDR3 residues: CASSLSLAGVSGDEQFF. The CDR3 nucleotides read TGCGCCAGCAGCTTGTCTCTAGCGGGGGTGAGTGGAGATGAGCAGTTCTTC.

V usage is TRBV6-2 or TRBV6-3 and J usage is TRBJ2-3, with D tentatively TRBD1 (5 bases). Germline assignment: CDR1 MNHEY and CDR2 SVGEGT. V shed 5 bases and J shed 0 bases, with 12 bases lying between them. The CDR3 runs to 15 residues. The CDR3 is CASSTQGISTDTQYF. The CDR3 region has the DNA TGTGCCAGCAGTACCCAGGGAATTAGCACAGATACGCAGTATTTT.

This clone came up a few times. The gene calls are TRBV11-2 and TRBJ1-4, with TRBD1 matching over 7 bases. V lost 7 bases, J lost 5 bases, and 16 bases stayed unmatched. In germline, CDR1 is SGHAT, CDR2 FQNNGV. This CDR3 spans 17 amino acids. This CDR3 is CASTPRRQGTRNEKLFF. Written as DNA, the CDR3 is TGTGCCAGCACCCCTAGACGACAGGGAACTAGAAATGAAAAACTGTTTTTT.

The chain has TRBV29-1 and TRBJ2-3, with TRBD2 identical over 12 bases. V was pared by 6 bases and J by 5 bases, with 9 bases of the junction left unmatched. The CDR3 length is 15 residues. CDR1 SQVTM and CDR2 ANQGSEA come from the germline V gene. The DNA of the CDR3 is TGCAGCGTGACGTCTAGCGGGGGGGCCGGAGATACGCAGTATTTT. Translated: CSVTSSGGAGDTQYF.

The gene calls are TRBV9 and TRBJ2-5; D is perhaps TRBD1 (5 bases). V lost 0 bases to trimming and J lost 5 bases, with 14 bases between them. The CDR3 extends over 15 amino acids. Germline V gene lookup returns CDR1 SGDLS and CDR2 YYNGEE. CDR3 sequence (DNA): TGTGCCAGCAGCGTAGGTTCCGCACCAGGGGAGACCCAGTACTTC. This sequence encodes CASSVGSAPGETQYF.

The rearrangement uses TRBV29-1 and TRBJ2-3; D remains ambiguous. The germline gives CDR1 SQVTM, CDR2 ANQGSEA. Trimming removed 3 bases from V and 2 bases from J, with 6 bases in between. This CDR3 has 12 residues. The CDR3 DNA is TGCAGCGTTGACGCGGACACAGATACGCAGTATTTT. It translates to CSVDADTDTQYF.

V usage is TRBV10-3 and J usage is TRBJ2-3, with a possible D match to TRBD2 (5 bases). V gave up 0 bases and J gave up 4 bases, with 20 bases separating them. This CDR3 has 18 amino acids. The germline gives CDR1 ENHRY, CDR2 SYGVKD. CDR3 bases: TGTGCCATCAGTGAGTCGAACCACCTAGGACTCCCCTCAGATACGCAGTATTTT. Its translation is CAISESNHLGLPSDTQYF.